Each of the 5 T cell receptor beta chains below was sequenced from the same sample in a study of cytomegalovirus exposure and HLA in healthy donors. Clones were sequenced by immunoSEQ multiplex PCR, and TCRdb holds only the in-frame ones, with some missing. The repertoire includes around 300,000 clones, 88% of them detected once, and roughly 0.88% sits in the top ten. Sequencing was carried out using PBMCs. These receptors were obtained from a man younger than 40 in good health and CMV-seronegative.

V is TRBV11-2 and J is TRBJ1-5; D is unclear. The V gene lost 0 bases and the J gene lost 6 bases, with 6 bases spanning the gap. The CDR3 is 13 residues long. Germline V gives CDR1 SGHAT, CDR2 FQNNGV. CDR3 nucleotides: TGTGCCAGCAGCTTAGAGGGGAGTCAGCCCCAGCATTTT. This gives the protein CASSLEGSQPQHF.

Turning to this clone: The sample holds other DNA sequences that translate to the same CDR3. V and J are TRBV7-9 and TRBJ1-1; D remains ambiguous. Trimming left V 5 bases short and J 0 bases short, with 7 bases between. CDR1 SEHNR and CDR2 FQNEAQ come from the germline V gene (reference sequence). The CDR3 is 13 amino acids. The CDR3 is CASSLSVNTEAFF. CDR3 sequence (DNA): TGTGCCAGCAGCCTTTCAGTGAACACTGAAGCTTTCTTT.

Here the CDR3 DNA reads TGTGCCACCAGGGACAGGGATGCGGAAAAACTGTTTTTT. This gives the protein CATRDRDAEKLFF. The J gene is TRBJ1-4, the V gene TRBV28; 9 bases are a match to TRBD1. The CDR3 is 13 amino acids. Trimming cost V 10 bases and J 8 bases; bases outside gene matches: 8. CDR1 MDHEN and CDR2 SYDVKM come from the germline V gene.

The rearrangement links TRBV18 to TRBJ1-5; 8 nucleotides align to TRBD1. Germline CDR1 reads KGHSH; CDR2 reads LQKENI. V was clipped by 3 bases and J by 0 bases; unmatched bases: 10. The length of the CDR3 is 18 residues. CDR3 DNA sequence: TGTGCCAGCTCACCGGGACAGGTCGCCATTTATAGCAATCAGCCCCAGCATTTT. Protein sequence: CASSPGQVAIYSNQPQHF.

The V and J genes are TRBV13 and TRBJ2-1, with 8 bases aligning to TRBD2. V shed 4 bases and J 4 bases; nucleotides not matched to a gene: 12. The germline V gene encodes CDR1 PRHDT and CDR2 FYEKMQ (reference sequence). CDR3 length equals 17 residues. The CDR3 region has the DNA TGTGCCAGCAGCTCCAGTTCAAGCGGGGGACCTTACAATGAGCAGTTCTTC. Its translation is CASSSSSSGGPYNEQFF.